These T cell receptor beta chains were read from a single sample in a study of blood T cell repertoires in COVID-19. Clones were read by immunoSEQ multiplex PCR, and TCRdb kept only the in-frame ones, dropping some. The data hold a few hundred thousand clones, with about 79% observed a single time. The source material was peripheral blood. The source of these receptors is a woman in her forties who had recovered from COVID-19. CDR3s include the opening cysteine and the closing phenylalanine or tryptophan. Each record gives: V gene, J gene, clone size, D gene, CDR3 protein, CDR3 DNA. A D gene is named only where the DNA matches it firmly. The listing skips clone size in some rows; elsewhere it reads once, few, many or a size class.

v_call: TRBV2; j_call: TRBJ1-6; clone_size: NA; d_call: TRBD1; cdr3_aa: CASSEGQGANSPLHF; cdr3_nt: TGTGCCAGCAGTGAGGGGCAGGGGGCTAATTCACCCCTCCACTTT
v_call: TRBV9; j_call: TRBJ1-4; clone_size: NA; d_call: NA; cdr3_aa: CASSVQATNEKLFF; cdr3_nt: TGTGCCAGCAGCGTGCAGGCAACTAATGAAAAACTGTTTTTT
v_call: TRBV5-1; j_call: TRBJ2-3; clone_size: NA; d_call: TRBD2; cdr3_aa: CASSSGSSGGTDTQYF; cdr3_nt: TGCGCCAGCAGCTCGGGCTCTAGCGGGGGAACAGATACGCAGTATTTT
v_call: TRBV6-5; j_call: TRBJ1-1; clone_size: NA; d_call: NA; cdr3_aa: CASSTPPGTEAFF; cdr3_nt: TGTGCCAGCAGTACCCCCCCAGGCACTGAAGCTTTCTTT
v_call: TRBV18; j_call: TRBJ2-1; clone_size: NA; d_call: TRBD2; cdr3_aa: CASSPLASGDGEQFF; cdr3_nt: TGTGCCAGCTCACCACTGGCTAGCGGGGACGGTGAGCAGTTCTTC
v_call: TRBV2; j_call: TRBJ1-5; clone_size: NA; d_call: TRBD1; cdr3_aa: CASSEGTAFYSNQPQHF; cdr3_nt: TGTGCCAGCAGTGAGGGGACAGCATTTTATAGCAATCAGCCCCAGCATTTT
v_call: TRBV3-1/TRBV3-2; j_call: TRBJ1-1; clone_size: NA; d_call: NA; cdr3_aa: CASSQERSYGNTEAFF; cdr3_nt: TGTGCCAGCAGCCAAGAGAGGTCCTACGGGAACACTGAAGCTTTCTTT
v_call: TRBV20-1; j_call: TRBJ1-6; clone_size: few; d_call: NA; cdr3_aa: CSASPPLGWDSPLHF; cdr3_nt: TGCAGTGCTAGTCCCCCGCTCGGGTGGGATTCACCCCTCCACTTT
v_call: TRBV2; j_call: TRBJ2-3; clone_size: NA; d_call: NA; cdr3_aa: CATAGRIKDTQYF; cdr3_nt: TGTGCCACGGCGGGACGAATCAAGGATACGCAGTATTTT
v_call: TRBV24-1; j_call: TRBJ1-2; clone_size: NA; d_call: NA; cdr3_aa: CATSDRGTSYNGYTF; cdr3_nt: TGTGCCACCAGTGACCGCGGGACGTCTTACAATGGCTACACCTTC
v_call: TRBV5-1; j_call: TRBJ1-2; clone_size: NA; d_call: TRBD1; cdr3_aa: CASSRDRDGYTF; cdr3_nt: TGCGCCAGCAGTCGGGACAGGGATGGCTACACCTTC
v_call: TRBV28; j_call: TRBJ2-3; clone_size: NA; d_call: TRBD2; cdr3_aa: CASTSGTSGGAASTDTQYF; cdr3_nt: TGTGCCAGCACCTCGGGGACTAGCGGGGGAGCCGCTAGCACAGATACGCAGTATTTT
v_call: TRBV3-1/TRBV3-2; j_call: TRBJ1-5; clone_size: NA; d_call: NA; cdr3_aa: CASSQDTGLGNQPQHF; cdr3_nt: TGTGCCAGCAGCCAAGACACAGGGTTGGGCAATCAGCCCCAGCATTTT
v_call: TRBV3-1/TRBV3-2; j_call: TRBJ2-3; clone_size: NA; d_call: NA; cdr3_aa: CASSQDPAGGTDTQYF; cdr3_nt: TGTGCCAGCAGCCAAGACCCCGCCGGAGGCACAGATACGCAGTATTTT
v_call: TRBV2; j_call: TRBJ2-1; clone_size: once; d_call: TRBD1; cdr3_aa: CASRKGQGAHNEQFF; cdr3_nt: TGTGCCAGCAGGAAGGGACAGGGGGCCCACAATGAGCAGTTCTTC
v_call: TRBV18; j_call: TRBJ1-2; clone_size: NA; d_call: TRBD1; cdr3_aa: CASSPQNPGQGNYGYTF; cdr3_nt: TGTGCCAGCTCACCACAGAACCCGGGACAGGGCAACTATGGCTACACCTTC
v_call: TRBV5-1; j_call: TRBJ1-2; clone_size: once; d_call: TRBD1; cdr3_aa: CASSLQGDDYGYTF; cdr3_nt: TGCGCCAGCAGCTTGCAGGGGGATGACTATGGCTACACCTTC
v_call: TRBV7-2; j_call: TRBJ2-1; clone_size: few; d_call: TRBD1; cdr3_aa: CASSLSGTGAGSYNEQFF; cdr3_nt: TGTGCCAGCAGCTTATCCGGGACAGGGGCGGGCTCCTACAATGAGCAGTTCTTC
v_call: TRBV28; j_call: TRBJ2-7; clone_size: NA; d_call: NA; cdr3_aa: CASSYGGTIYEQYF; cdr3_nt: TGTGCCAGCAGTTACGGAGGAACGATCTACGAGCAGTACTTC
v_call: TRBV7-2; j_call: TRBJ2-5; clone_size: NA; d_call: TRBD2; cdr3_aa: CASSPRESGGETQYF; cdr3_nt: TGTGCCAGCAGCCCGCGCGAGAGCGGGGGAGAGACCCAGTACTTC
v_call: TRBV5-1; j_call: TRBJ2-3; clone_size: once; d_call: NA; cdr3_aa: CASSLATSSDTQYF; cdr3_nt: TGCGCCAGCAGCTTGGCGACTAGTTCAGATACGCAGTATTTT
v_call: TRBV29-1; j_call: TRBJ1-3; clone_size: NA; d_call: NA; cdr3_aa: CSVSISGNTIYF; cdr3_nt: TGCAGCGTCTCTATCTCTGGAAACACCATATATTTT
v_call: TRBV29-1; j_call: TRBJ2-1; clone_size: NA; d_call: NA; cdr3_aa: CSSQDSYNEQFF; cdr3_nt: TGCAGCTCTCAGGACAGTTACAATGAGCAGTTCTTC
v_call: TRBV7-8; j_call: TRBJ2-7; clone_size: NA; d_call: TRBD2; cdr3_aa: CASSRGLAGAAYEQYF; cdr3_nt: TGTGCCAGCAGCAGGGGACTAGCGGGGGCGGCCTACGAGCAGTACTTC
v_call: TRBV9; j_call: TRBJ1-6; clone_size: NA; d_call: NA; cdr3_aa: CASSVESYPGYNSPLHF; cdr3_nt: TGTGCCAGCAGCGTAGAGTCTTACCCGGGCTATAATTCACCCCTCCACTTT
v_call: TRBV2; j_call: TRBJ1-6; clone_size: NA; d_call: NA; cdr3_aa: CASSEDRDSPLHF; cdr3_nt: TGTGCCAGCAGTGAAGATCGAGATTCACCCCTCCACTTT
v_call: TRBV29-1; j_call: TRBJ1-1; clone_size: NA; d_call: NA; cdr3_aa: CSGKLLHTEAFF; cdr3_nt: TGCAGCGGCAAATTACTGCACACTGAAGCTTTCTTT
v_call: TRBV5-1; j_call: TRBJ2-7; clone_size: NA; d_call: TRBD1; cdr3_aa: CAILDRVGYEQYF; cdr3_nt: TGCGCCATCCTAGACAGGGTTGGCTACGAGCAGTACTTC
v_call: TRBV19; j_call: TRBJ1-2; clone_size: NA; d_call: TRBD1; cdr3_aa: CASSNTPRGKDGYTF; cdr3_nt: TGTGCCAGTAGTAATACTCCCAGGGGGAAAGATGGCTACACCTTC
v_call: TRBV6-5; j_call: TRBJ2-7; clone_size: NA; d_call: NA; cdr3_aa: CASTLGFGDYEQYF; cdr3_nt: TGTGCCAGCACCCTAGGATTCGGGGACTACGAGCAGTACTTC
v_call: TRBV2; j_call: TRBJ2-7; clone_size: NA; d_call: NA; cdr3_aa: CASREGATYEQYF; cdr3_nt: TGTGCCAGCAGGGAGGGGGCGACCTACGAGCAGTACTTC
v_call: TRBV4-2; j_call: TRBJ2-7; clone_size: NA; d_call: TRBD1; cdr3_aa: CASSQEDRYYEQYF; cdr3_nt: TGTGCCAGCAGCCAAGAGGACAGGTATTACGAGCAGTACTTC
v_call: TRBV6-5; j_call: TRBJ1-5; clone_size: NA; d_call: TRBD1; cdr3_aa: CASRQGAIGNQPQHF; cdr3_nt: TGTGCCAGCAGACAGGGGGCTATTGGTAATCAGCCCCAGCATTTT
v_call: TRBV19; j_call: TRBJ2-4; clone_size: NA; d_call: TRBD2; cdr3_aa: CASSIWGGAKNIQYF; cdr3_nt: TGTGCCAGTAGTATTTGGGGGGGAGCCAAAAACATTCAGTACTTC
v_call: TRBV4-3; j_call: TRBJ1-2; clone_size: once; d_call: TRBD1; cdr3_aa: CASSQESWTGTNYGYTF; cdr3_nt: TGCGCCAGCAGCCAAGAGAGCTGGACAGGGACTAACTATGGCTACACCTTC
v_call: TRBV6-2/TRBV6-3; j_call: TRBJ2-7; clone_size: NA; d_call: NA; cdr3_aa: CASSRYSGSYEQYF; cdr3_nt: TGTGCCAGCAGTCGATATAGCGGCTCCTACGAGCAGTACTTC
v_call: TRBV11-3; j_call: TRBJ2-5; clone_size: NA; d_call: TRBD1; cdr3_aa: CASSLVQGAFETQYF; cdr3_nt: TGTGCCAGCAGCTTAGTACAGGGGGCTTTTGAGACCCAGTACTTC
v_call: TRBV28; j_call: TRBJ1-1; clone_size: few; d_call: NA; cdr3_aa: CASSYRVNTEAFF; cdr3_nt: TGTGCCAGCAGTTACAGGGTAAACACTGAAGCTTTCTTT
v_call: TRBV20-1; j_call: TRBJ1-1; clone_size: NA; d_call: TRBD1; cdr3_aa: CSARTGPEAFF; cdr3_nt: TGCAGTGCGCGGACAGGGCCTGAAGCTTTCTTT
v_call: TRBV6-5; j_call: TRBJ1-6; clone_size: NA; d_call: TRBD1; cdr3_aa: CASRGQGSSPLHF; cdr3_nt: TGTGCCAGCAGGGGACAGGGTAGTTCACCCCTCCACTTT
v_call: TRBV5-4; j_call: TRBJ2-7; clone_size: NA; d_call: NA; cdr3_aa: CASSSMRDEQYF; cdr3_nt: TGTGCCAGCAGCTCGATGAGGGACGAGCAGTACTTC
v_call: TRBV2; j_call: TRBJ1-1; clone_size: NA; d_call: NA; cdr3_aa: CASSEQDTEAFF; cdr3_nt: TGTGCCAGCAGTGAACAGGACACTGAAGCTTTCTTT
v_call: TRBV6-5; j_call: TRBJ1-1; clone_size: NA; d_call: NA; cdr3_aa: CASSPLKAGEAFF; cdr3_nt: TGTGCCAGCAGTCCTTTGAAAGCGGGTGAAGCTTTCTTT
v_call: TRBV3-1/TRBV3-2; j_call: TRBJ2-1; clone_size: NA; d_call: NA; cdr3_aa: CASSYFRDNDNEQFF; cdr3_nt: TGTGCCAGCAGCTACTTCCGGGACAACGACAATGAGCAGTTCTTC